This T cell receptor (beta chain) was recovered during a study of regulatory T cells in long-lasting Graves disease. Broader study findings: Persistent disease exhibited a predilection for TRBV28, TRBJ1-2 and TRBJ2-5.

As for time point: newly diagnosed GD, antithyroid drugs for less than 3 months. After RNA was extracted from PBMCs, the TCR library was made from it. According to the study, TCR beta libraries were built with iRepertoire HTBI primers and CDR3-region Arm-PCR. Using its own MiXCR run on the multiplex PCR reads, TCRdb lists one record per CDR3 protein. The table has about 400,000 distinct CDR3 sequences, approximately 15% seen once. This CDR3 is built from 14 residues. V gave up 6 bases and J gave up 4 bases; unmatched junction bases: 5. From germline, CDR1 is LNHDA and CDR2 SQIVND (reference sequence). This clonotype was counted a few times. Its target is not known. Another study also made use of these data, one on T cells in Graves' hyperthyroidism and ophthalmopathy.

The sequence was collected from a woman between 40 and 55 years old with Graves disease. The sample consisted of peripheral blood mononuclear cells (PBMCs), taken at new diagnosis, from a patient treated with antithyroid drugs. This chain connects TRBV19 to TRBJ2-1; TRBD2 matches 8 bases. The CDR3 region is CASSGRARYNEQFF. The CDR3, as DNA: TGTGCCAGTAGCGGGAGGGCCCGATACAATGAGCAGTTCTTC.